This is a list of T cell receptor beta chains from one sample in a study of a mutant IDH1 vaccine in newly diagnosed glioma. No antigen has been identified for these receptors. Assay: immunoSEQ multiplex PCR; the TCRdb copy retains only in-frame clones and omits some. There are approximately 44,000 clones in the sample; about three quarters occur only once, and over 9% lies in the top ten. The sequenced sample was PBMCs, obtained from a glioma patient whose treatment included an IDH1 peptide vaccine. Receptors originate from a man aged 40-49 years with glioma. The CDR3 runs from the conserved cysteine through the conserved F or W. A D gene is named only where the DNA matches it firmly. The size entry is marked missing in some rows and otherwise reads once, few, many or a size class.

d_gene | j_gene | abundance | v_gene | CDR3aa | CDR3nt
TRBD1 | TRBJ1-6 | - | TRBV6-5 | CASSYDRVGNSPLHF | TGTGCCAGCAGTTACGACAGGGTTGGAAATTCACCCCTCCACTTT
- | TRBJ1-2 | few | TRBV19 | CASSTQGLGTVGYTF | TGTGCCAGTAGTACCCAGGGGTTAGGAACGGTCGGCTACACCTTC
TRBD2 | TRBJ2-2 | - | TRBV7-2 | CASSPREATGELFF | TGTGCCAGCAGCCCGCGGGAGGCCACCGGGGAGCTGTTTTTT
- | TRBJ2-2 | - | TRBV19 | CASSGWIDTGELFF | TGTGCCAGTAGTGGCTGGATTGACACCGGGGAGCTGTTTTTT
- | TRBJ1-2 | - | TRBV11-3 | CASSLSRGREGNTF | TGTGCCAGCAGTCTATCTCGGGGTCGAGAAGGGAACACCTTC
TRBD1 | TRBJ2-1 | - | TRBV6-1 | CASKETGIAYNEQFF | TGTGCCAGCAAAGAGACAGGGATAGCCTACAATGAGCAGTTCTTC
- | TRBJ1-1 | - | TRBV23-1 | CASSLKYNTEAFF | TGCGCCAGCAGTCTGAAGTACAACACTGAAGCTTTCTTT
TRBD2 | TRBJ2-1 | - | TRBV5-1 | CASSPGTSGRADEQFF | TGCGCCAGCAGCCCCGGGACTAGCGGGAGGGCCGATGAGCAGTTCTTC
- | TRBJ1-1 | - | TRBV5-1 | CASSRDWGTEAFF | TGCGCCAGCAGCCGAGATTGGGGCACTGAAGCTTTCTTT
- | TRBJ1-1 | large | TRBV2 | CANSRQSNTEAFF | TGTGCCAACTCCAGACAGTCGAACACTGAAGCTTTCTTT
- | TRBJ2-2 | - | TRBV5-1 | CASSLGSTGELFF | TGCGCCAGCAGCTTGGGGTCCACCGGGGAGCTGTTTTTT
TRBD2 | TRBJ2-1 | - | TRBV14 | CASSRVGRELNEQFF | TGTGCCAGCAGCAGGGTTGGGCGGGAGCTAAATGAGCAGTTCTTC